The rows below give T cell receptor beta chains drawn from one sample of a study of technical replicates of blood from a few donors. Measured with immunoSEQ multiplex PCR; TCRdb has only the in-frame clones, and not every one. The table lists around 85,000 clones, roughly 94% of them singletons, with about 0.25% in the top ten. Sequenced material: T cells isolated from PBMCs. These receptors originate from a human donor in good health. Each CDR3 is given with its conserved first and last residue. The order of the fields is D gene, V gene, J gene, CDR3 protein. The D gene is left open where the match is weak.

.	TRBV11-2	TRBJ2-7	CASSLDRHWGDF
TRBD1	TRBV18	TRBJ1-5	CASSPPWTGYSNQPQHF
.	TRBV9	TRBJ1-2	CASSVEIAGVSGYTF
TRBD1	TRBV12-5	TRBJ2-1	CASGSRRGDRGSWDEQFF
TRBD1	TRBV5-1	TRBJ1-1	CASSGSQGGDMNTEAFF
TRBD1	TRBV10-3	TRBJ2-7	CAIMDDRVSGEQYF
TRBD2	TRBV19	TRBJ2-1	CASSPSGGPNNEQFF
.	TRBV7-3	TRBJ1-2	CASSLERDLSGYTF
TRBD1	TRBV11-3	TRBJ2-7	CASSPLTTGLHEQYF
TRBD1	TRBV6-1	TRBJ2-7	CASSGYLRDRPYEQYF
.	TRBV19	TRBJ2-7	CASSMYGQGSYEQYF
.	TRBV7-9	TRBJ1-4	CASSLEGSISHPFF
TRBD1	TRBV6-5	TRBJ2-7	CASSYLTGGIYEQYF
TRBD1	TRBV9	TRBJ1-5	CASSVPDRAGQPQHF
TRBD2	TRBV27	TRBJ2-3	CARGGTSGRARVRFSTDTQYF
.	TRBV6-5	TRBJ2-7	CANTGQSYEQYF
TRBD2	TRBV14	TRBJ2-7	CASRGAGGSYEQYF
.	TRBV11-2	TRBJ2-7	CASSPFYEQYF
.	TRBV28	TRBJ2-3	CASSPLEWEKTDTQYF
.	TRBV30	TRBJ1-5	CAWRSQPQHF
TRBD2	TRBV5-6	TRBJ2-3	CASSLRGGTDTQYF
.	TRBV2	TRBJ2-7	CASSPGTLTYEQYF
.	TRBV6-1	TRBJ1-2	CASSERRVGGGYTF